This T cell receptor (beta chain) was profiled in a study of CD4 T cells in relation to SARS-CoV-2 and coronaviruses. Study conclusions and caveats: Culture-expanded clones reflect memory recall rather than primary priming during culture.

The repertoire was sequenced with immunoSEQ multiplex PCR; TCRdb's copy has only in-frame clones and lacks some. This table has fewer than 45,000 clones, 84% appearing once. There are a few counts of this clone. Antigen unknown. This receptor was obtained from an adult with COVID-19. Sequencing used naive CD4+ T cells from PBMCs, cultured in vitro. Subset defined: naive CD4+ T cells isolated by negative enrichment.

CDR3 bases: TGCGCCAGCAGCTTGGGACAGAGCACAGATACGCAGTATTTT. Protein: CASSLGQSTDTQYF. The J gene is TRBJ2-3, the V gene TRBV5-1, with D perhaps TRBD1 (5 bases). Per the germline V gene, CDR1 is SGHRS and CDR2 is YFSETQ. The CDR3 extends over 14 amino acids. The ends were cut back, 0 bases at V and 0 bases at J, with 5 bases in the middle.